This T cell receptor (beta chain) comes out of a study of blood T cell repertoires in COVID-19. V lost 1 base and J lost 7; bases outside the gene matches: 13. Germline CDR1 is LGHNA and CDR2 is YNFKEQ. The CDR3 extends over 16 amino acids. Here immunoSEQ multiplex PCR was the method, and the copy in TCRdb shows in-frame clones only, minus some. The table has about 300,000 clones, over 80% seen once. The sequencing input was peripheral blood. V usage is TRBV4-2 and J usage is TRBJ2-7; 7 positions match TRBD2. The clonotype comes from a woman aged 45 to 65 with COVID-19, enrolled during active disease. The CDR3 is CASSQVLSGHLKEQYF. CDR3 DNA: TGTGCCAGCAGCCAAGTGCTTAGCGGGCATCTCAAGGAGCAGTACTTC.